This T cell receptor beta chain was identified in a study of blood T cell repertoires in COVID-19. Study in general: The analysed material was cDNA or gDNA that came from T cells, B-cell-depleted T cells, or PBMCs.

As originally analysed: Amplified reference gene primers provided the basis for estimating nucleated cell counts. Here immunoSEQ multiplex PCR was the method, and the copy in TCRdb shows in-frame clones only, minus some. Clone size and V and J calls were adopted from that table, with D and trimming inferred from the DNA. The top ten hold roughly 17% of the sample, which has over 100,000 clones, around 80% seen once. V shed 0 bases and J shed 4 bases, with 15 bases lying between them. The CDR3 length is 16 residues. Per the germline V gene, CDR1 is MGHRA and CDR2 is YSYEKL. Sample: peripheral blood. This sequence joins TRBV4-1 and TRBJ1-2, with D maybe TRBD1 (5 bases). The receptor comes from a man aged 60-69 years with active or convalescent COVID-19. The CDR3 spells CASSQEYPGGFYGYTF. CDR3 sequence (DNA): TGCGCCAGCAGCCAAGAGTACCCGGGGGGATTCTATGGCTACACCTTC.